Following are 10 T cell receptor beta chains from one sample sequenced in a study of neurological immune-mediated disorders. TCRdb re-called the 5' RACE reads through MiXCR, storing one row per CDR3 protein. The table has tens of thousands of distinct CDR3 sequences, more than 14% seen once. The specimen sequenced was PBMCs. These receptors all stem from a man between 65 and 85 years old in good health.

Comment on this clonotype: An end of the junction differs from the germline gene, which may be a read error. The V call is TRBV6-2 or TRBV6-3, the J call TRBJ1-1; D is perhaps TRBD1 (6 bases). Germline lookup yields CDR1 MNHEY and CDR2 SVGEGT. The CDR3 totals 14 residues. CDR3 DNA sequence: TGTGCCAGCAGAAGGGGGGCGACGAACACTGATGCTTTCTTT. It specifies CASRRGATNTDAFF.

This clonotype was counted at least ten times. This chain uses TRBV10-3 with TRBJ2-3, with a tentative D call TRBD1 (6 bases). The CDR3 is 14 amino acids. Between the trimmed V and J ends, which lost 6 bases and 1 base, there was a span of 11 bases. In germline, CDR1 is ENHRY, CDR2 SYGVKD. CDR3: CAIRRGMGTDTQYF. CDR3 DNA sequence: TGTGCCATCAGGAGGGGGATGGGCACAGATACGCAGTATTTT.

This clonotype has at least ten counts. The V and J genes are TRBV12-3 or TRBV12-4 and TRBJ1-5; TRBD1 might be the D (6 bases). There are 18 residues in the CDR3. Trimming removed 6 bases at V and 0 bases at J, with 21 bases between. The CDR3 sequence: CASSRFNRVGYSNQPQHF. The CDR3 DNA is TGTGCCAGCAGCCGCTTTAACAGGGTCGGTTATAGCAATCAGCCCCAGCATTTT.

This clonotype showed up many times. This rearrangement joins TRBV15 to TRBJ1-2, with no clear D. Per the germline V gene, CDR1 is LNHNV and CDR2 is YYDKDF (reference sequence). Trimming removed 6 bases from V and 4 bases from J, with 12 bases in between. This CDR3 is built from 13 residues. CDR3 amino acids: CATSKDGIYGYTF. The CDR3 DNA is TGTGCCACCAGTAAAGACGGAATCTATGGCTACACCTTC.

The rearrangement joins TRBV12-3 or TRBV12-4 to TRBJ1-6, with D tentatively TRBD1 (5 bases). Trimming left V 5 bases short and J 9 bases short, with 11 bases between. CDR3 length equals 13 residues. For the CDR3, the DNA is TGTGCCAGCAGTCAGGGACGCCGTTCACCCCTCCACTTT. Protein product: CASSQGRRSPLHF.

This chain joins TRBV19 and TRBJ2-3; 9 bases align to TRBD1. Germline CDR1 reads LNHDA; CDR2 reads SQIVND (reference sequence). This CDR3 has 18 amino acids. Germline trimming cut 5 bases from V and 1 base from J; bases unmatched to any gene: 13. The CDR3 loop is CASSPRTGDMARTDTQYF. The CDR3 DNA is TGTGCCAGTAGTCCCCGGACAGGGGACATGGCTCGCACAGATACGCAGTATTTT.

This clonotype was observed a single time. The chain recombines TRBV6-5 with TRBJ2-3; D gene uncertain. Germline V lookup: CDR1 MNHEY, CDR2 SVGAGI. The CDR3 loop spans 16 amino acids. V lost 0 bases to trimming and J lost 4 bases, with 14 bases between them. The CDR3 DNA reads as TGTGCCAGCAGTTACTCTGGCGTGGGTGTGGCAGATACGCAGTATTTT. Translation: CASSYSGVGVADTQYF.

This clonotype was seen repeatedly, ten times or more. V usage is TRBV7-9 and J usage is TRBJ2-3; D ambiguous. The CDR3 covers 13 residues. V dropped 8 bases and J dropped 0 bases, with 9 bases sitting between them. CDR1 is SEHNR, CDR2 FQNEAQ, per germline (reference sequence). Here the CDR3 reads CASPGMSTDTQYF. The CDR3 DNA follows: TGTGCCAGCCCGGGCATGAGCACAGATACGCAGTATTTT.

This clonotype has at least ten counts. The chain links TRBV20-1 to TRBJ2-7; D ambiguous. The germline CDR1 and CDR2 sequences are DFQATT and SNEGSKA (reference sequence). This CDR3 contains 14 residues. V lost 6 bases and J lost 6, with 21 bases in between. The CDR3 loop is CSAPGPIRSIEQYF. The DNA for the CDR3 is TGCAGTGCCCCAGGACCCATAAGGTCAATCGAGCAGTACTTC.

This clonotype was detected many times. The genes are TRBV7-2 and TRBJ1-3; TRBD1 aligns across 8 bases. After removal of 1 base from V and 0 bases from J, the junction contained 8 bases not matched to a gene. The germline gives CDR1 SGHTA, CDR2 FQGNSA. The CDR3 is made up of 18 amino acids. CDR3 DNA sequence: TGTGCCAGCAGCTTAGTTTCGGGACAGGTTATCTCTGGAAACACCATATATTTT. Amino acids: CASSLVSGQVISGNTIYF.